Shown below are 14 T cell receptor beta chains from a single sample sequenced in a study of graft-versus-host responses after intestinal transplantation. These receptors lack a known antigen. Profiled with immunoSEQ multiplex PCR; TCRdb holds only in-frame clones, not every one. The sample carries 100,000 to 120,000 clones, roughly 93% recorded once. The sequenced sample was unstimulated CD8+ T cells sorted from spleen or lymph node cells, obtained before intestinal transplant. These receptors originate from a human donor who received an intestinal transplant.

This chain uses TRBV7-9 with TRBJ2-5, with 14 nucleotides matching TRBD2. J was trimmed by 2 bases and V by 6 bases; bases with no gene match: 5. The germline gives CDR1 SEHNR, CDR2 FQNEAQ (reference sequence). The CDR3 totals 16 residues. The DNA for the CDR3 is TGTGCCAGCAGTTCCGGACTAGCGGGAGGTCAAGAGACCCAGTACTTC. Its protein is CASSSGLAGGQETQYF. Supplemented by reference TRBV7-9 and TRBJ2-5, the full variable domain reads DTGVSQNPRHKITKRGQNVTFRCDPISEHNRLYWYRQTLGQGPEFLTYFQNEAQLEKSRLLSDRFSAERPKGSFSTLEIQRTEQGDSAMYLCASSSGLAGGQETQYFGPGTRLLVL.

The J gene is TRBJ1-2, the V gene TRBV7-9; TRBD1 matches at 8 bases. V lost 5 bases, J lost 1 base, and 9 bases stayed unmatched. CDR3 length: 16 residues. CDR1 is SEHNR and CDR2 is FQNEAQ in the germline V gene (reference sequence). The CDR3 nucleotides read TGTGCCAGCAGCGTCGGGACAGGACGCCTTAACTATGGCTACACCTTC. This gives the protein CASSVGTGRLNYGYTF.

Only one count was recorded for this clone. The chain recombines TRBV4-1 with TRBJ2-1, with D maybe TRBD1 (6 bases). Germline assignment: CDR1 MGHRA and CDR2 YSYEKL. The CDR3 sequence is 15 residues long. Deletions cut 3 bases from V and 2 bases from J, with 11 bases between. Here the CDR3 reads CASSQEQGTYNEQFF. As DNA, the CDR3 is TGCGCCAGCAGCCAGGAACAGGGTACCTACAATGAGCAGTTCTTC.

V is TRBV19 and J is TRBJ1-1; D is uncertain. The CDR3 contains 14 residues. V was cut by 5 bases and J by 0 bases, with 10 bases left in between. Germline lookup yields CDR1 LNHDA and CDR2 SQIVND (reference sequence). The CDR3 DNA sequence: TGTGCCAGTAGTTTCCCTCAAATGAACACTGAAGCTTTCTTT. Its protein product is CASSFPQMNTEAFF.

The sample holds one count of this clone. The J gene is TRBJ2-1, the V gene TRBV15; D might be TRBD2 (5 bases). The CDR3 runs 17 residues. Per germline, CDR1 LNHNV and CDR2 YYDKDF (reference sequence). V shed 3 bases and J shed 5 bases, with 20 bases lying between them. This CDR3 reads CATSSSGKPITDNEQFF. Here the CDR3 DNA reads TGTGCCACCAGCAGTTCGGGGAAACCAATTACGGACAATGAGCAGTTCTTC.

This clone has a single count. The rearrangement joins TRBV5-6 to TRBJ2-7, with no clear D. The germline V gene has CDR1 SGHDT and CDR2 YYEEEE. The CDR3 sequence is 13 residues long. Trimming shortened V by 1 base and J by 2 bases, and 7 bases separated the two germline ends. CDR3 in DNA: TGTGCCAGCAGCTTGTGGGGAACCTACGAGCAGTACTTC. It specifies CASSLWGTYEQYF.

The chain carries TRBV6-5 and TRBJ2-7; 12 nucleotides match TRBD2. Trimming removed 0 bases from V and 6 bases from J; junction bases left unmatched: 3. Germline lookup yields CDR1 MNHEY and CDR2 SVGAGI. There are 15 residues in the CDR3. As DNA, the CDR3 is TGTGCCAGCAGTTACTCGGTACTAGCGGGAGGCGAGCAGTACTTC. Residues: CASSYSVLAGGEQYF.

This clone came up a few times. This chain links TRBV19 with TRBJ2-7; D is possibly TRBD1 or TRBD2 (5 bases each). V was trimmed by 1 base and J by 2 bases, leaving 12 bases between them. Germline values: CDR1 LNHDA, CDR2 SQIVND (reference sequence). There are 15 residues in the CDR3. CDR3 nucleotides: TGTGCCAGTAGTATAGGGGGGTTAGCCACCTACGAGCAGTACTTC. Translation gives CASSIGGLATYEQYF. Full variable domain (remainder filled in from reference TRBV19 and TRBJ2-7): DGGITQSPKYLFRKEGQNVTLSCEQNLNHDAMYWYRQDPGQGLRLIYYSQIVNDFQKGDIAEGYSVSREKKESFPLTVTSAQKNPTAFYLCASSIGGLATYEQYFGPGTRLTVT.

The chain recombines TRBV5-4 with TRBJ1-1; D not resolved. The CDR3 runs to 12 residues. V lost 4 bases to trimming and J lost 1 base, with 5 bases between them. Germline CDR1 is SGHNT and CDR2 is YYREEE (reference sequence). The CDR3 region is CASSRPNTEAFF. In nucleotides, the CDR3 is TGTGCCAGCAGCCGGCCGAACACTGAAGCTTTCTTT.

The chain recombines TRBV7-9 with TRBJ1-5; D is uncertain. There are 15 residues in the CDR3. Trimming took off 1 base at V and 7 bases at J, with 14 bases between the two ends. CDR1 is SEHNR, CDR2 FQNEAQ, per germline (reference sequence). Written as DNA, the CDR3 is TGTGCCAGCAGCTTAGGATCAGCTGCGGAACAGCCCCAGCATTTT. As protein: CASSLGSAAEQPQHF.

As to this clone: The junction departs from the called germline gene at one end, perhaps through a read error. The chain couples TRBV5-1 to TRBJ2-7; TRBD2 matches 11 bases. The CDR3 runs 21 residues. CDR1 and CDR2 (germline): SGHRS, YFSETQ. CDR3 in amino acids: CASSLARDPLAGGFSSYEQYF. CDR3 sequence (DNA): TGCGCCAGCAGTTTGGCACGGGATCCCCTAGCGGGAGGCTTCAGCTCCTACGAGCAGTACTTC.

This chain joins TRBV4-1 and TRBJ2-7, with D unclear. V was pared by 0 bases and J by 3 bases, with 12 bases between. The CDR3 contains 15 residues. CDR1 MGHRA and CDR2 YSYEKL come from the germline V gene. The CDR3, as DNA: TGCGCCAGCAGCCAAGATCCCTCCCAAAACTACGAGCAGTACTTC. Residues: CASSQDPSQNYEQYF.

The chain combines TRBV5-4 with TRBJ2-7; D remains unclear. The CDR3 is 12 residues long. The ends were cut back, 3 bases at V and 2 bases at J, with 6 bases in the middle. Germline V CDR1 and CDR2: SGHNT, YYREEE (reference sequence). CDR3: CASSSGPYEQYF. The DNA of the CDR3 is TGTGCCAGCAGCTCCGGCCCCTACGAGCAGTACTTC. Together with reference TRBV5-4 and TRBJ2-7, the CDR3 gives the full variable domain: ETGVTQSPTHLIKTRGQQVTLRCSSQSGHNTVSWYQQALGQGPQFIFQYYREEENGRGNFPPRFSGLQFPNYSSELNVNALELDDSALYLCASSSGPYEQYFGPGTRLTVT.

V is TRBV28 and J is TRBJ1-1, with 9 bases lining up with TRBD1. The trim removed 5 bases at V and 11 bases at J, leaving 9 bases unmatched. The CDR3 is 13 amino acids. Germline V gene data show CDR1 as MDHEN and CDR2 as SYDVKM. The CDR3, as DNA: TGTGCCAGCAGTAATTGGGACAGGGTTTACGCTTTCTTT. This translates into CASSNWDRVYAFF. Supplemented by reference TRBV28 and TRBJ1-1, the full variable domain reads DVKVTQSSRYLVKRTGEKVFLECVQDMDHENMFWYRQDPGLGLRLIYFSYDVKMKEKGDIPEGYSVSREKKERFSLILESASTNQTSMYLCASSNWDRVYAFFGQGTRLTVV.